A single sample gave rise to the 4 T cell receptor beta chains below, sequenced in a study of blood T cell repertoires in COVID-19. Only in-frame clones appear in the TCRdb table, and some are missing; sequencing was by immunoSEQ multiplex PCR. Counted here are roughly 440,000 clones, 70% to 90% occurring once; the ten biggest clones make up about 12%. Sequencing was carried out using peripheral blood. These receptors came from a woman in her forties or fifties with COVID-19, enrolled during active disease.

The chain joins TRBV11-2 to TRBJ2-1; 10 bases are shared with TRBD2. V lost 6 bases, J lost 4 bases, and 6 bases stayed unmatched. This CDR3 contains 15 residues. From germline, CDR1 is SGHAT and CDR2 FQNNGV. The CDR3 DNA sequence: TGTGCCAGCAGGGAAGCGGGGGGGATGTACAATGAGCAGTTCTTC. Its protein product is CASREAGGMYNEQFF.

This clone has just one count. The gene calls are TRBV6-5 and TRBJ1-2; the match to TRBD1 covers 10 bases. V trimming: 5 bases; J trimming: 4 bases; junction bases outside the gene matches: 4. The CDR3 runs 14 residues. Per the germline V gene, CDR1 is MNHEY and CDR2 is SVGAGI. The DNA of the CDR3 is TGTGCCAGCAGTACACGGACAGGGGGCTATGGCTACACCTTC. Translated, it gives CASSTRTGGYGYTF.

This chain uses TRBV11-2 with TRBJ1-2; D not certain. CDR3 length equals 13 residues. Germline V lookup: CDR1 SGHAT, CDR2 FQNNGV. Trimming removed 7 bases from V and 3 bases from J, with 12 bases in between. The CDR3 bases are TGTGCCAGCACCACTAATGCCTACTATGGCTACACCTTC. Translation: CASTTNAYYGYTF.

This chain joins TRBV10-3 and TRBJ1-1; D perhaps matches TRBD1 (6 bases). The ends were cut back, 6 bases at V and 5 bases at J, with 13 bases in the middle. This CDR3 is built from 13 residues. Germline lookup yields CDR1 ENHRY and CDR2 SYGVKD. CDR3: CAIRQGTATEAFF. The CDR3 bases are TGTGCCATCAGACAGGGAACCGCTACTGAAGCTTTCTTT.